This T cell receptor beta chain comes out of a study of cytomegalovirus exposure and HLA in healthy donors. Only in-frame clones appear in the TCRdb table, and some are missing; sequencing was by immunoSEQ multiplex PCR. The top ten hold about 0.85% of the sample, which has about 280,000 clones, roughly 90% seen once. After removal of 2 bases from V and 7 bases from J, the junction contained 5 bases not matched to a gene. Germline lookup yields CDR1 SGHTA and CDR2 FQGNSA. The CDR3 sequence is 14 residues long. This clone was observed a single time. The sample was PBMCs. The TCR originated in a woman between 18 and 29 years old in good health and CMV-seronegative. This chain links TRBV7-2 with TRBJ1-5; 7 nucleotides line up with TRBD1. Written as DNA, the CDR3 is TGTGCCAGCAGCTTATGGCTAGGGGGCCAGCCCCAGCATTTT. Its translation is CASSLWLGGQPQHF.